The 16 T cell receptor beta chains below all came from one sample that was sequenced in a study of T cells in Graves' hyperthyroidism and ophthalmopathy. Regions amplified from RNA transcripts were the TCR beta CDR3 regions. RT-PCR in the first round (using the HTBI primer set) targeted the TCR CDR3. One entry per CDR3 protein, called by TCRdb with MiXCR from the multiplex PCR reads. This sample has some 320,000 distinct CDR3 sequences, with roughly an eighth found just once. The sequenced sample was blood. The receptors shown here come from a woman aged 40 to 50 with Graves' ophthalmopathy.

This clonotype was counted many times. One junction end disagrees with the germline gene, perhaps due to a read error. The chain has TRBV2 and TRBJ1-1, with D unclear. The CDR3 contains 12 residues. The germline gives CDR1 SNHLY, CDR2 FYNNEI. CDR3: CASREGMAEAFF. DNA for the CDR3: TGTGCCAGCAGAGAAGGTATGGCTGAAGCTTTCTTT.

CDR3 bases: TGTGCCAAAGGACTAGCGGGACCCGGGGAGCTGTTTTTT. Translating it yields CAKGLAGPGELFF. This sequence joins TRBV7-2 and TRBJ2-2; 12 bases match TRBD2. V lost 10 bases, J lost 6 bases, and 3 bases stayed unmatched. The CDR3 is made up of 13 amino acids. Per germline, CDR1 SGHTA and CDR2 FQGNSA.

Ten or more counts support this clonotype. The gene calls are TRBV11-1 and TRBJ2-7; D call uncertain. Germline values: CDR1 SGHAT, CDR2 FQDESV (reference sequence). Trimming took 5 bases from V and 4 from J, leaving 21 bases between them. This CDR3 is built from 16 residues. In nucleotides, the CDR3 is TGTGCCAGCAGCCATAATACCCCCCTCCTACCGTACGAGCAGTACTTC. It translates to CASSHNTPLLPYEQYF.

A few counts support this clonotype. The rearrangement links TRBV9 to TRBJ1-4, with D perhaps TRBD1 (5 bases). V was shortened by 3 bases and J by 0 bases, with 12 bases between the two germline ends. The CDR3 totals 16 residues. CDR1 is SGDLS and CDR2 is YYNGEE in the germline V gene. In DNA, the CDR3 is TGTGCCAGCAGCGAGGGCCCGGGGGCAACTAATGAAAAACTGTTTTTT. This translates into CASSEGPGATNEKLFF.

This clonotype was picked up a small number of times. The chain links TRBV19 to TRBJ2-1, with D possibly TRBD2 on 6 matching bases. Trimming took 4 bases from V and 8 from J, leaving 12 bases between them. CDR3 length: 13 amino acids. Germline V lookup: CDR1 LNHDA, CDR2 SQIVND (reference sequence). CDR3 in DNA: TGTGCCAGTAGTAGCCGACTAGGCGATGAGCAGTTCTTC. Amino acids: CASSSRLGDEQFF.

This clonotype came up many times. V is TRBV11-2 and J is TRBJ1-1; 8 bases agree with TRBD1. The CDR3 covers 14 residues. V dropped 6 bases and J dropped 5; count of bases not matched to a gene: 8. CDR1 and CDR2 (germline): SGHAT, FQNNGV. CDR3 residues: CASRENRGRTEAFF. The CDR3 bases are TGTGCCAGCAGGGAAAACAGGGGGAGGACTGAAGCTTTCTTT.

The chain carries TRBV20-1 and TRBJ2-1; 7 bases are shared with TRBD2. CDR1 DFQATT and CDR2 SNEGSKA come from the germline V gene (reference sequence). V shed 6 bases, J shed 6 bases, and the junction held 11 bases outside the gene matches. This CDR3 region has 14 residues. DNA of the CDR3: TGCAGTGCCCGCCCCAACGGGGGGTCCAATGAGCAGTTCTTC. Amino acid sequence: CSARPNGGSNEQFF.

In regard to this clonotype: At one end, the junction sequence differs from germline, possibly due to a read error. V usage is TRBV5-1 and J usage is TRBJ2-2; 8 bases line up with TRBD2. Germline CDR1 SGHRS, CDR2 YFSETQ. CDR3 length: 16 residues. The CDR3 region is CASSLTLGLAYGELFF. The CDR3 region has the DNA TGTGCCAGCAGCTTAACTCTCGGACTAGCTTACGGGGAGCTGTTTTTT.

This clonotype was seen repeatedly, ten times or more. The chain carries TRBV12-5 and TRBJ1-2; TRBD1 matches at 7 bases. Trimming cost V 2 bases and J 5 bases; bases outside gene matches: 8. The CDR3 is 15 residues long. Germline V CDR1 and CDR2: LGHNT, FRNRAP. The CDR3 loop is CASGLPTGRVYGYTF. In DNA, the CDR3 is TGTGCTAGTGGTTTGCCGACAGGGCGGGTGTATGGCTACACCTTC.

Only a few counts were recorded for this clonotype. V gene TRBV7-8 combines with J gene TRBJ1-4; D gene ambiguous. V dropped 5 bases and J dropped 4 bases, with 17 bases sitting between them. The CDR3 has 16 residues. Germline CDR1 reads SGHVS; CDR2 reads FQNEAQ. The CDR3 is CASSSGVTEFNEKLFF. The CDR3 DNA sequence: TGTGCCAGCAGCAGCGGCGTCACAGAGTTTAATGAAAAACTGTTTTTT.

This clonotype was recorded at least ten times. The V and J genes are TRBV20-1 and TRBJ2-3, with TRBD2 identical over 12 bases. CDR1 and CDR2 from the germline V gene are DFQATT and SNEGSKA (reference sequence). V trimming: 6 bases; J trimming: 4 bases; junction bases outside the gene matches: 8. CDR3 length: 15 residues. The CDR3 loop is CSATGTSGPPDTQYF. CDR3 DNA sequence: TGCAGTGCCACCGGGACTAGCGGGCCCCCAGATACGCAGTATTTT.

CDR3 sequence: CASSPWLPDTQYF. Here the CDR3 DNA reads TGTGCCAGCAGCCCCTGGCTCCCAGATACGCAGTATTTT. This rearrangement joins TRBV14 to TRBJ2-3; D is undetermined. This CDR3 region has 13 residues. V lost 4 bases to trimming and J lost 4 bases, with 9 bases between them. The V gene's germline CDR1 is SGHDN and CDR2 FVKESK.

This clonotype was counted at least ten times. V usage is TRBV29-1 and J usage is TRBJ1-6; D gene uncertain. Germline assignment: CDR1 SQVTM and CDR2 ANQGSEA. The V end lost 4 bases, the J end lost 9 bases, and 13 bases lay between the germline ends. The CDR3 extends over 13 amino acids. The CDR3 protein is CSVGASSGSPLHF. CDR3 DNA: TGCAGCGTTGGGGCGAGTTCAGGTTCACCCCTCCACTTT.

The chain recombines TRBV7-8 with TRBJ2-1; the match to TRBD1 covers 10 bases. The CDR3 is made up of 15 amino acids. In germline, CDR1 is SGHVS, CDR2 FQNEAQ. Losses at the gene ends were 5 bases for V and 6 bases for J; bases not matched to a gene: 7. CDR3 sequence reads: CASSDRTGGRNEQFF. CDR3 nucleotide sequence: TGTGCCAGCAGCGACCGGACAGGGGGTCGCAATGAGCAGTTCTTC. Filled out from reference TRBV7-8 and TRBJ2-1, the complete variable domain reads GAGVSQSPRYKVAKRGQDVALRCDPISGHVSLFWYQQALGQGPEFLTYFQNEAQLDKSGLPSDRFFAERPEGSVSTLKIQRTQQEDSAVYLCASSDRTGGRNEQFFGPGTRLTVL.

The chain is built from TRBV19 and TRBJ1-3, with TRBD1 matching over 7 bases. The CDR3 totals 12 residues. The J segment lost 4 bases and the V segment lost 9 bases, leaving 3 bases of the junction unmatched. From germline, CDR1 is LNHDA and CDR2 SQIVND (reference sequence). CDR3 DNA sequence: TGTGCCAGCCTGACAGGGGGAAACACCATATATTTT. Amino acid sequence: CASLTGGNTIYF.

This clonotype was seen more than once but under ten times. V gene TRBV6-1 combines with J gene TRBJ2-3, with TRBD2 as a possible D gene (7 bases). Trimming stripped 7 bases from V and 4 bases from J, with 18 bases between. The CDR3 sequence is 15 residues long. Per the germline V gene, CDR1 is MNHNS and CDR2 is SASEGT. The CDR3 sequence is CASNKPSGGADTQYF. The CDR3 region has the DNA TGTGCCAGCAACAAACCCTCGGGGGGCGCAGATACGCAGTATTTT.